This entry concerns a single TCR beta chain. Its antigen is unknown. Libraries were prepared by immunoSEQ multiplex PCR; TCRdb keeps only in-frame clonotypes and omits some of them. Here the sample spans about 5,000 clones, 88% being singletons. This entry belongs to a study of lymphopenia after photon versus proton radiotherapy. Regarding the study as a whole: Authors raise, but do not show, better survival with proton therapy. Post-nadir diversity loss with photons came from oligoclonal expansion, particularly CD8+ Temra cells.

There are 11 residues in the CDR3. Between the trimmed V and J ends, which lost 5 bases and 6 bases, there was a span of 9 bases. Per the germline V gene, CDR1 is SGHNT and CDR2 is YYREEE (reference sequence). This sequence was found in a man aged 25-45 years with gastric cancer. The rearrangement uses TRBV5-4 and TRBJ2-7, with no clear D. The sequencing here drew on peripheral blood, taken from a patient treated with photon-based radiotherapy. Here the CDR3 reads CASRAMGEQYF. CDR3 in DNA: TGTGCCAGCAGGGCGATGGGCGAGCAGTACTTC.